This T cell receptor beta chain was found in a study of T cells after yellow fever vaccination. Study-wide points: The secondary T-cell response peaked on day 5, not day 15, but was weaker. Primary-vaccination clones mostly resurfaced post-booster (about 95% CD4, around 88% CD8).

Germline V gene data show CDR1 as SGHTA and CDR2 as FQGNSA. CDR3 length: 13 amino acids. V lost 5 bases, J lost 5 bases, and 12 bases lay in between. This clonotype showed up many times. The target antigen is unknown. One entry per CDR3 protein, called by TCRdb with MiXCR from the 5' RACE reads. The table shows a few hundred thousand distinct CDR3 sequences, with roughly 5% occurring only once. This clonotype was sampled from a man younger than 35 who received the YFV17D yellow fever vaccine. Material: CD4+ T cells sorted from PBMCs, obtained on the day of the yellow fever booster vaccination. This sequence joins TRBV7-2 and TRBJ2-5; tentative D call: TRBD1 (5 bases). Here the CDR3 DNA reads TGTGCCAGCAGCAGGGGTCTGGGGGAGACCCAGTACTTC. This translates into CASSRGLGETQYF. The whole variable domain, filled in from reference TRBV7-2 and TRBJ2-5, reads GAGVSQSPSNKVTEKGKDVELRCDPISGHTALYWYRQSLGQGLEFLIYFQGNSAPDKSGLPSDRFSAERTGGSVSTLTIQRTQQEDSAVYLCASSRGLGETQYFGPGTRLLVL.